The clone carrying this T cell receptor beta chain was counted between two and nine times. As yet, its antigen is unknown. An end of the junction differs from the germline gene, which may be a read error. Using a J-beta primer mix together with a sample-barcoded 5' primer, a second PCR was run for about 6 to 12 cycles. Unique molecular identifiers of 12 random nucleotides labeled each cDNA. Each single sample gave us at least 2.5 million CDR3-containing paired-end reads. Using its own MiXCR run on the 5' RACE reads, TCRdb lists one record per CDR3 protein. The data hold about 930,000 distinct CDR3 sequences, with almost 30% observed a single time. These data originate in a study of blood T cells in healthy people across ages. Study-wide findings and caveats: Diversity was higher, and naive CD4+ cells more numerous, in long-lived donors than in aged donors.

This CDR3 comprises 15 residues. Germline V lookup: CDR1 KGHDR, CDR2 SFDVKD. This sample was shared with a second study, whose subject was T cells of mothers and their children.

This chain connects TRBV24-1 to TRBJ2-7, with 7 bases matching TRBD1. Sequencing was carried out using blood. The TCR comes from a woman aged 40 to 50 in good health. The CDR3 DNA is TGTGCCACCGGTGAGAGTGGGACAGAGGACTACGAGCAGTACTTC. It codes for CATGESGTEDYEQYF.